This TCR beta chain was identified during a study of OX40 agonist ivuxolimab in advanced cancers. The overall study: Treatment of patients was with ivuxolimab, an agonistic anti-OX40 (CD134) antibody. Whole-study results and caveats: No determination was made of the antigen specificity of the expanded peripheral T cells. Clones of CD4+ and CD8+ blood T cells grew by week 6 at doses of 0.1 to 3.0 mg/kg. On average, CD8+ T cells had more expanded clones than CD4+.

Generated by immunoSEQ multiplex PCR, the TCRdb table keeps only in-frame clones and is missing some. This table holds about 46,000 clones, 70% to 90% found once. This clone was detected once. The target antigen is unknown. Sequenced material: CD4+ or CD8+ T cells sorted from blood, taken in a trial of the OX40 agonist ivuxolimab. This TCR came from an adult with an advanced solid tumor such as melanoma, head and neck, liver or kidney cancer.

The CDR3 bases are TGTGCCAGCAGCAAATGGGAGGAAGACAATGAGCAGTTCTTC. It translates to CASSKWEEDNEQFF. V gene TRBV21-1 combines with J gene TRBJ2-1; the D call TRBD2 from the table was never checked on the DNA. TRBV21-1 is a recognized pseudogene. The CDR3 extends over 14 amino acids.